Listed below are T cell receptor beta chains from one sample, sequenced in a study of CD8 T cells in Susac syndrome. Each CDR3 protein gets one entry after TCRdb re-called the immunoSEQ multiplex PCR reads with MiXCR. Among 150,000 or so distinct CDR3 sequences listed, 85% to 95% were seen once. Sequencing was performed on CD4+ T cells from PBMCs. The origin of the receptors is a human donor with Susac syndrome. CDR3s include the opening cysteine and the closing phenylalanine or tryptophan. D genes are given only for firm matches.

CASSQDAQGGQPQHF | TGCGCCAGCAGCCAAGATGCCCAGGGTGGGCAGCCCCAGCATTTT | TRBJ1-5 | - | TRBV4-1
CSVEATSGGPVENEQYF | TGCAGCGTTGAGGCCACTAGCGGGGGGCCCGTCGAGAACGAGCAGTACTTC | TRBJ2-7 | TRBD2 | TRBV29-1
CASSGGGLNEQFF | TGTGCCAGCAGCGGTGGGGGTCTCAATGAGCAGTTCTTC | TRBJ2-1 | - | TRBV9
CSAREGAVNTGELFF | TGCAGTGCTAGAGAGGGGGCAGTAAACACCGGGGAGCTGTTTTTT | TRBJ2-2 | - | TRBV20-1
CSVADTTYEQYF | TGCAGCGTTGCGGACACAACCTACGAGCAGTACTTC | TRBJ2-7 | - | TRBV29-1
CASSLRAPTYEQYF | TGTGCCAGCAGCTTGCGGGCCCCTACCTACGAGCAGTACTTC | TRBJ2-7 | - | TRBV5-6
CASSLTGPYNEQFF | TGTGCCAGCAGCTTAACGGGGCCATACAATGAGCAGTTCTTC | TRBJ2-1 | - | TRBV7-2
CASSYGWGPTDTQYF | TGTGCCAGCAGTTACGGGTGGGGGCCCACAGATACGCAGTATTTT | TRBJ2-3 | - | TRBV6-6
CASSQRGQSYYGYTF | TGTGCCAGCAGCCAAAGAGGACAGTCTTACTATGGCTACACCTTC | TRBJ1-2 | - | TRBV3-1
CASSFDRGHSIQYF | TGTGCCAGCAGCTTCGACAGGGGGCACAGCATTCAGTACTTC | TRBJ2-4 | TRBD1 | TRBV7-8
CASSSQGASGANVLTF | TGTGCCAGCAGCTCACAGGGGGCCTCTGGGGCCAACGTCCTGACTTTC | TRBJ2-6 | TRBD1 | TRBV11-2
CASSLGRGRGPEAFF | TGTGCCAGCAGCTTAGGCAGGGGGCGCGGGCCTGAAGCTTTCTTT | TRBJ1-1 | TRBD1 | TRBV7-8
CASSPLATSTKSYNEQFF | TGTGCCAGCTCACCACTTGCGACTAGCACGAAATCCTACAATGAGCAGTTCTTC | TRBJ2-1 | TRBD2 | TRBV18
CSVAQGIGELFF | TGCAGCGTTGCCCAGGGCATCGGGGAGCTGTTTTTT | TRBJ2-2 | - | TRBV29-1